The rows below give T cell receptor beta chains drawn from one sample of a study of blood T cell repertoires in COVID-19. TCRdb's table, derived via immunoSEQ multiplex PCR, lists solely in-frame clones and lacks some. The table has under 250,000 clones, around 84% seen once. Sequenced sample: peripheral blood. The source of these receptors is a human donor in a cohort sampled during active COVID-19. Both conserved end residues are part of each CDR3. A D gene is named only where the DNA matches it firmly. A clone size is listed for some rows: how often the clone was seen (once, few, many), or a class if it is expanded.

abundance: once
v_gene: TRBV20-1
j_gene: TRBJ2-4
d_gene: .
CDR3nt: TGCAGTGCTAGTACTGTAGCCAAAAACATTCAGTACTTC
CDR3aa: CSASTVAKNIQYF

abundance: .
v_gene: TRBV4-2
j_gene: TRBJ1-5
d_gene: TRBD1
CDR3nt: TGTGCCAGCAGCCAAGAATTTACAGGGGCTAATCAGCCCCAGCATTTT
CDR3aa: CASSQEFTGANQPQHF

abundance: .
v_gene: TRBV28
j_gene: TRBJ1-1
d_gene: .
CDR3nt: TGTGCCAGCAGTTTACTGGGGAAGGGGGCTTTCTTT
CDR3aa: CASSLLGKGAFF

abundance: .
v_gene: TRBV11-2
j_gene: TRBJ2-5
d_gene: TRBD1
CDR3nt: TGTGCCAGCAGCTCTAGGGCAGGACAGGGTTTCGAGACCCAGTACTTC
CDR3aa: CASSSRAGQGFETQYF

abundance: .
v_gene: TRBV28
j_gene: TRBJ2-5
d_gene: .
CDR3nt: TGTGCCAGCAGCAGGGGAAAAGAGACCCAGTACTTC
CDR3aa: CASSRGKETQYF

abundance: .
v_gene: TRBV19
j_gene: TRBJ2-1
d_gene: TRBD2
CDR3nt: TGTGCCAGTAGACTAGCGGGAGGCCCCCAACAGTTCTTC
CDR3aa: CASRLAGGPQQFF

abundance: .
v_gene: TRBV6-1
j_gene: TRBJ1-3
d_gene: TRBD1
CDR3nt: TGTGCCAGCAGTGAAGCGTGGACAGGGGGCCCGGCTGGAAACACCATATATTTT
CDR3aa: CASSEAWTGGPAGNTIYF

abundance: .
v_gene: TRBV6-5
j_gene: TRBJ1-3
d_gene: TRBD1
CDR3nt: TGTGCCAGCAGGGGGACAGGCCGCTCTGGAAACACCATATATTTT
CDR3aa: CASRGTGRSGNTIYF

abundance: once
v_gene: TRBV18
j_gene: TRBJ1-4
d_gene: TRBD1
CDR3nt: TGTGCCAGCTCACGGGAAAGACAGGGGATAGGAGAAAAACTGTTTTTT
CDR3aa: CASSRERQGIGEKLFF

abundance: few
v_gene: TRBV5-1
j_gene: TRBJ1-3
d_gene: .
CDR3nt: TGCGCCAGCAGCTTGAGGACAGCAACCTCCTCTGGAAACACCATATATTTT
CDR3aa: CASSLRTATSSGNTIYF

abundance: .
v_gene: TRBV4-1
j_gene: TRBJ2-5
d_gene: TRBD1
CDR3nt: TGCGCCAGCAGAGCAATGACAGGGGGCTTATACCAAGAGACCCAGTACTTC
CDR3aa: CASRAMTGGLYQETQYF

abundance: .
v_gene: TRBV4-1
j_gene: TRBJ1-6
d_gene: TRBD1
CDR3nt: TGCGCCAGCAGCCAAGATACAAACAGGGGGAATAATTCACCCCTCCACTTT
CDR3aa: CASSQDTNRGNNSPLHF

abundance: once
v_gene: TRBV3-1/TRBV3-2
j_gene: TRBJ1-1
d_gene: .
CDR3nt: TGTGCCAGCAGCCAAAGCCCGGGGATGAACACTGAAGCTTTCTTT
CDR3aa: CASSQSPGMNTEAFF

abundance: .
v_gene: TRBV19
j_gene: TRBJ2-1
d_gene: TRBD2
CDR3nt: TGTGCCAGTAGCGTCTCGTTTGAGCTAGCGGGAAGGGCAGGCGAGCAGTTCTTC
CDR3aa: CASSVSFELAGRAGEQFF

abundance: .
v_gene: TRBV27
j_gene: TRBJ2-4
d_gene: .
CDR3nt: TGTGCCAGCAGTCCCCTTTCGGTAGGCGGAAACATTCAGTACTTC
CDR3aa: CASSPLSVGGNIQYF

abundance: .
v_gene: TRBV15
j_gene: TRBJ1-1
d_gene: .
CDR3nt: TGTGCCACCAGCAGAGAAGTGCGGGAGGTGAACACTGAAGCTTTCTTT
CDR3aa: CATSREVREVNTEAFF

abundance: .
v_gene: TRBV6-5
j_gene: TRBJ1-1
d_gene: .
CDR3nt: TGTGCCAGCTCACAGGTGAACACTGAAGCTTTCTTT
CDR3aa: CASSQVNTEAFF

abundance: .
v_gene: TRBV19
j_gene: TRBJ2-3
d_gene: TRBD2
CDR3nt: TGTGCCAGTAGTTTAAATAGGGGAGCGGGAGCAGGAGATACGCAGTATTTT
CDR3aa: CASSLNRGAGAGDTQYF

abundance: .
v_gene: TRBV5-4
j_gene: TRBJ2-3
d_gene: .
CDR3nt: TGTGCCAGCAGCTTGTTTGGCGGGATCACAGATACGCAGTATTTT
CDR3aa: CASSLFGGITDTQYF

abundance: few
v_gene: TRBV5-5
j_gene: TRBJ2-4
d_gene: .
CDR3nt: TGTGCCAGCAGCAGGACCGGACAGATAGAAAACATTCAGTACTTC
CDR3aa: CASSRTGQIENIQYF

abundance: .
v_gene: TRBV7-2
j_gene: TRBJ2-5
d_gene: .
CDR3nt: TGTGCCAGCAGCTCCCAAGGGTGGGGAGGCGGTCAAGAGACCCAGTACTTC
CDR3aa: CASSSQGWGGGQETQYF

abundance: once
v_gene: TRBV5-1
j_gene: TRBJ2-5
d_gene: .
CDR3nt: TGCGCCAGCAGCCGCCTAGGGGGATTACAAGAGACCCAGTACTTC
CDR3aa: CASSRLGGLQETQYF

abundance: .
v_gene: TRBV28
j_gene: TRBJ1-6
d_gene: TRBD1
CDR3nt: TGTGCCAGCACCCAAGAGACAGGGGGCAATTCACCCCTCCACTTT
CDR3aa: CASTQETGGNSPLHF

abundance: .
v_gene: TRBV29-1
j_gene: TRBJ2-2
d_gene: .
CDR3nt: TGCAGCGTCCCCAGGGGCATTAACACCGGGGAGCTGTTTTTT
CDR3aa: CSVPRGINTGELFF

abundance: .
v_gene: TRBV7-9
j_gene: TRBJ1-4
d_gene: .
CDR3nt: TGTGCCTCCCAGGTGGGAGGGTTTAATGAAAAACTGTTTTTT
CDR3aa: CASQVGGFNEKLFF

abundance: .
v_gene: TRBV7-2
j_gene: TRBJ2-1
d_gene: .
CDR3nt: TGTGCCAGCCTATACAGCGGAGCCGACAATGAGCAGTTCTTC
CDR3aa: CASLYSGADNEQFF

abundance: .
v_gene: TRBV7-9
j_gene: TRBJ2-7
d_gene: TRBD2
CDR3nt: TGTGCCTGCGGGGGGACTTTGAGCTCCTACGAGCAGTACTTC
CDR3aa: CACGGTLSSYEQYF

abundance: .
v_gene: TRBV19
j_gene: TRBJ1-5
d_gene: TRBD1
CDR3nt: TGTGCCAGTAGCAAAGAAACCGAAGCTGGGACAGGGATTCTCCAGCCCCAGCATTTT
CDR3aa: CASSKETEAGTGILQPQHF

abundance: .
v_gene: TRBV18
j_gene: TRBJ2-7
d_gene: TRBD1
CDR3nt: TGTGCCAGCTCACTAAACCGGGACAGCACCTACGAGCAGTACTTC
CDR3aa: CASSLNRDSTYEQYF

abundance: few
v_gene: TRBV18
j_gene: TRBJ2-7
d_gene: .
CDR3nt: TGTGCCAGCTCACCGACCGCGACTTGGCAACGGGAGCAGTACTTC
CDR3aa: CASSPTATWQREQYF

abundance: once
v_gene: TRBV5-6
j_gene: TRBJ2-2
d_gene: TRBD2
CDR3nt: TGTGCCAGCAGCTTGGGGCCGGGACTAGCGGGATTGGGGGAGCTGTTTTTT
CDR3aa: CASSLGPGLAGLGELFF

abundance: .
v_gene: TRBV21-1
j_gene: TRBJ2-7
d_gene: .
CDR3nt: .
CDR3aa: CASSKVGCGSPTYEQYF

abundance: .
v_gene: TRBV27
j_gene: TRBJ2-7
d_gene: TRBD1
CDR3nt: TGTGCCAGCAGTTCAGCGGTTTTCGGGACAGGGGGCCCTACGTACGAGCAGTACTTC
CDR3aa: CASSSAVFGTGGPTYEQYF

abundance: .
v_gene: TRBV7-9
j_gene: TRBJ2-2
d_gene: TRBD1
CDR3nt: TGTGCCAGCAGCCCCCGGGGACAGGGAGGGACCGGGGAGCTGTTTTTT
CDR3aa: CASSPRGQGGTGELFF

abundance: .
v_gene: TRBV21-1
j_gene: TRBJ2-3
d_gene: .
CDR3nt: TGTGCCAGCAGCAACTTCGACAGCACGGATACGCAGTATTTT
CDR3aa: CASSNFDSTDTQYF

abundance: .
v_gene: TRBV5-1
j_gene: TRBJ1-2
d_gene: TRBD1
CDR3nt: TGCGCCAGCAGCTTGGGGCGGACAGGGAACTATGGCTACACCTTC
CDR3aa: CASSLGRTGNYGYTF

abundance: .
v_gene: TRBV7-2
j_gene: TRBJ2-3
d_gene: TRBD2
CDR3nt: TGTGCCAGCAGCTCCCGACTAGCGGAAGCGGCAGATACGCAGTATTTT
CDR3aa: CASSSRLAEAADTQYF

abundance: .
v_gene: TRBV5-1
j_gene: TRBJ2-3
d_gene: TRBD2
CDR3nt: TGCGCCAGTTCCCTTAGCGGGAGACAGTATTTT
CDR3aa: CASSLSGRQYF

abundance: .
v_gene: TRBV28
j_gene: TRBJ1-2
d_gene: .
CDR3nt: TGTGCCAGCAGGCGCGGGACGTCCTATGGCTACACCTTC
CDR3aa: CASRRGTSYGYTF

abundance: .
v_gene: TRBV19
j_gene: TRBJ2-2
d_gene: TRBD2
CDR3nt: TGTGCCAGTAGTTGGAGCGGGAGGACCTACACCGGGGAGCTGTTTTTT
CDR3aa: CASSWSGRTYTGELFF

abundance: .
v_gene: TRBV6-5
j_gene: TRBJ2-1
d_gene: .
CDR3nt: TGTGCCAGCAGTTACTCTAGCGGCTCCTACAATGAGCAGTTCTTC
CDR3aa: CASSYSSGSYNEQFF

abundance: .
v_gene: TRBV7-8
j_gene: TRBJ2-5
d_gene: .
CDR3nt: TGTGCCAGCAGCTTAGATGGCAGAATGGGAGGTCGGAAGACCCAGTACTTC
CDR3aa: CASSLDGRMGGRKTQYF

abundance: once
v_gene: TRBV7-2
j_gene: TRBJ2-1
d_gene: TRBD2
CDR3nt: TGTGCCAGCAGCAATAACGGACTAGCGGCTGGGGAGCAGTTCTTC
CDR3aa: CASSNNGLAAGEQFF

abundance: .
v_gene: TRBV5-6
j_gene: TRBJ1-4
d_gene: TRBD1
CDR3nt: TGTGCCAGCAGCACACCCGGGACAGGGGGCGCCCGGGAAAAACTGTTTTTT
CDR3aa: CASSTPGTGGAREKLFF

abundance: .
v_gene: TRBV9
j_gene: TRBJ1-5
d_gene: TRBD1
CDR3nt: TGTGCCAGCAGCGAACGCCTAACAGGGGTGGATCAGCCCCAGCATTTT
CDR3aa: CASSERLTGVDQPQHF

abundance: .
v_gene: TRBV6-6
j_gene: TRBJ2-2
d_gene: .
CDR3nt: TGTGCCAGCGTGGGCCAGGGAGGGAACACCGGGGAGCTGTTTTTT
CDR3aa: CASVGQGGNTGELFF

abundance: few
v_gene: TRBV2
j_gene: TRBJ1-5
d_gene: .
CDR3nt: TGTGCCAGCAGTGACAGGGGTGCGTATCAGCCCCAGCATTTT
CDR3aa: CASSDRGAYQPQHF

abundance: .
v_gene: TRBV5-1
j_gene: TRBJ1-1
d_gene: .
CDR3nt: TGCGCCAGCAGCTTGACAGGCCTGAACACTGAAGCTTTCTTT
CDR3aa: CASSLTGLNTEAFF

abundance: few
v_gene: TRBV6-5
j_gene: TRBJ1-5
d_gene: .
CDR3nt: TGTGCCACCGCCGAGGCCCTCAATCAGCCCCAGCATTTT
CDR3aa: CATAEALNQPQHF

abundance: .
v_gene: TRBV5-1
j_gene: TRBJ2-7
d_gene: TRBD1
CDR3nt: TGCGCCAGCAGCACGGGGACAGGGGGGTTCTACGAGCAGTACTTC
CDR3aa: CASSTGTGGFYEQYF

abundance: .
v_gene: TRBV5-6
j_gene: TRBJ2-7
d_gene: TRBD1
CDR3nt: TGTGCCAGCAGCTACAGCATAATGGACAGGACCTCCTACGAGCAGTACTTC
CDR3aa: CASSYSIMDRTSYEQYF

abundance: .
v_gene: TRBV6-1
j_gene: TRBJ2-5
d_gene: .
CDR3nt: TGTGCCAGCAGTGAAAACAGGGCCTCCACCGAGACCCAGTACTTC
CDR3aa: CASSENRASTETQYF

abundance: .
v_gene: TRBV27
j_gene: TRBJ1-2
d_gene: TRBD1
CDR3nt: TGTGCCAGCAGTTTAAGGACAGGGGACTATGGCTACACCTTC
CDR3aa: CASSLRTGDYGYTF

abundance: .
v_gene: TRBV5-1
j_gene: TRBJ2-6
d_gene: .
CDR3nt: TGCGCCAGCACCCCCAGGGTTTTGGCCTCTGGGGCCAACGTCCTGACTTTC
CDR3aa: CASTPRVLASGANVLTF

abundance: .
v_gene: TRBV27
j_gene: TRBJ2-2
d_gene: TRBD1
CDR3nt: TGTGCCAGCAGTCCCAGGGACAGGGGGTTGGCGAACACCGGGGAGCTGTTTTTT
CDR3aa: CASSPRDRGLANTGELFF